A single sample gave rise to the 10 T cell receptor beta chains below, sequenced in a study of blood T cells in healthy people across ages. With a J-beta primer mix and a sample-barcoded 5' primer, a second PCR ran about 6 to 11 cycles. One entry per CDR3 protein results from TCRdb running MiXCR on the 5' RACE reads. The table includes roughly 1.7 million distinct CDR3 sequences, about 32% detected once. Material for sequencing was blood. Source of these receptors: a woman in her twenties or thirties in good health.

This clonotype was found a few times. V is TRBV24-1 and J is TRBJ2-7; 9 nucleotides match TRBD1. The germline CDR1 and CDR2 sequences are KGHDR and SFDVKD. The V gene end was trimmed by 9 bases and the J gene end by 4 bases; junction bases not matched to a gene: 9. CDR3 length: 14 residues. CDR3 in DNA: TGTGCCACCCGAGAGTGGACAGGGGTTTACGAGCAGTACTTC. Amino acid sequence: CATREWTGVYEQYF.

The V call is TRBV20-1, the J call TRBJ2-1; 7 bases fit TRBD2. Germline V gene sequence: CDR1 DFQATT, CDR2 SNEGSKA (reference sequence). The CDR3 spans 16 residues. V lost 2 bases and J lost 4; bases outside the gene matches: 11. CDR3 DNA sequence: TGCAGTGCTAGATTGGTGCGGCTAGCGGAGTACAATGAGCAGTTCTTC. Translating it yields CSARLVRLAEYNEQFF.

Concerning this clonotype itself: Given the absence of the conserved phenylalanine or tryptophan at the CDR3 end, a read error is likely. The chain recombines TRBV18 with TRBJ2-5; a weak D match, TRBD1 (5 bases). Trimming pared 3 bases from V and 1 base from J, leaving 12 bases between. The CDR3 covers 15 residues. Germline V gives CDR1 KGHSH, CDR2 LQKENI. The CDR3 coding sequence is TGTGCCAGCTCACCCGGACACCCAAGCCAAGAGACCCAGTACGTC. This gives the protein CASSPGHPSQETQYV.

The rearrangement links TRBV10-2 to TRBJ1-3; 7 positions match TRBD1. Losses at the gene ends were 9 bases for V and 2 bases for J; bases not matched to a gene: 10. The CDR3 extends over 15 amino acids. Germline CDR1 and CDR2: WSHSY and SAAADI. CDR3 sequence reads: CASRQGTVAGNTIYF. The CDR3 coding sequence is TGCGCCAGTCGACAGGGAACTGTCGCTGGAAACACCATATATTTT.

With respect to this clonotype: A much more abundant neighbour one base away suggests this may be a read error. The chain recombines TRBV12-3 or TRBV12-4 with TRBJ2-5; D is possibly TRBD2 (6 bases). V was trimmed by 3 bases and J by 6 bases, leaving 17 bases between them. The CDR3 has 15 residues. CDR3 coding DNA: TGTGCCAGCAGTTTCTCGCAGGGAGGCTGGAAGACCCAGTACTTC. Translation: CASSFSQGGWKTQYF.

The CDR3 region is CASRPAGPIYEQYF. CDR3 nucleotides: TGTGCCAGCAGGCCAGCGGGACCGATCTACGAGCAGTACTTC. The rearrangement links TRBV6-1 to TRBJ2-5; 7 nucleotides match TRBD2. The DNA end lines up better with TRBJ2-7; the J call may be wrong. Germline CDR1 reads MNHNS; CDR2 reads SASEGT. CDR3 size: 14 residues.

The chain joins TRBV20-1 to TRBJ2-1; the D is unclear. This CDR3 comprises 15 residues. CDR1 is DFQATT, CDR2 SNEGSKA, per germline (reference sequence). V was cut by 3 bases and J by 8 bases, with 20 bases left in between. The CDR3 nucleotides read TGCAGTGCTAGTCATTCGGGTACTTGGACCGATGAGCAGTTCTTC. Its protein product is CSASHSGTWTDEQFF.

The chain recombines TRBV20-1 with TRBJ2-4; 9 bases match TRBD2. V trimming: 3 bases; J trimming: 13 bases; junction bases outside the gene matches: 19. The length of the CDR3 is 16 residues. Germline CDR1 and CDR2: DFQATT and SNEGSKA (reference sequence). CDR3 amino acids: CSASPGSLSGSREQYF. CDR3 bases: TGCAGTGCTAGCCCCGGATCCCTTAGCGGGAGTAGGGAGCAGTACTTC.

The table lists this clonotype with many counts. The gene calls are TRBV15 and TRBJ1-2; D perhaps matches TRBD1 (5 bases). The germline V and J ends were trimmed by 0 bases and 4 bases, with 12 bases remaining between them. The CDR3 is 15 residues long. From germline, CDR1 is LNHNV and CDR2 YYDKDF (reference sequence). CDR3 sequence (DNA): TGTGCCACCAGCAGAGATACTCAGGGTTCCTATGGCTACACCTTC. Amino acid sequence: CATSRDTQGSYGYTF.

This clonotype was observed a handful of times. J is TRBJ2-1 and V is TRBV3-1; D is perhaps TRBD2 (5 bases). The V end lost 1 base, the J end lost 2 bases, and 18 bases lay between the germline ends. CDR1 and CDR2 from the germline V gene are LGHDT and YNNKEL (reference sequence). The length of the CDR3 is 18 residues. The CDR3 bases are TGTGCCAGCAGCCAAGTCCAGATGGCGGGTTACACCTACAATGAGCAGTTCTTC. Its translation: CASSQVQMAGYTYNEQFF.